This T cell receptor (beta chain) was recovered during a study of T cell repertoires in cytomegalovirus infection. The CDR3 is 14 residues long. The V gene lost 5 bases and the J gene lost 4 bases, with 14 bases spanning the gap. This clonotype has ten or more counts. TCRdb re-called the reads through MiXCR, storing one row per CDR3 protein. The sample lists about 190,000 distinct CDR3 sequences; roughly 9% were seen once. The chain uses TRBV12-3 or TRBV12-4 and TRBJ1-2; D call uncertain. Input material: PBMCs. The sequence came from a human donor in good health (CMV status not recorded). Some clones in this sample may be carry-over from other donors' samples. The CDR3, as DNA: TGTGCCAGCAGTCCGACGTACCTGGGCTATGGCTACACCTTC. Translation gives CASSPTYLGYGYTF.